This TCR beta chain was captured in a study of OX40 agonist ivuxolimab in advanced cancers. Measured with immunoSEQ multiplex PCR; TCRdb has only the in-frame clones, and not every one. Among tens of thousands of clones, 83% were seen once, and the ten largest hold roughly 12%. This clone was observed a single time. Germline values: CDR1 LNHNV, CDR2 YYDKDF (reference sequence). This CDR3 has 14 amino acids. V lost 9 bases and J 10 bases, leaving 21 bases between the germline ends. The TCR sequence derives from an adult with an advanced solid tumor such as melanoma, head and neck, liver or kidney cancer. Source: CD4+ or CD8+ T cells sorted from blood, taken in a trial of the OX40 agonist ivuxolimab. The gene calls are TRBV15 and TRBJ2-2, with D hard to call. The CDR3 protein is CATTLSAAHAELFF. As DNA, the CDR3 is TGTGCCACGACCTTGAGCGCGGCCCATGCGGAGCTGTTTTTT.